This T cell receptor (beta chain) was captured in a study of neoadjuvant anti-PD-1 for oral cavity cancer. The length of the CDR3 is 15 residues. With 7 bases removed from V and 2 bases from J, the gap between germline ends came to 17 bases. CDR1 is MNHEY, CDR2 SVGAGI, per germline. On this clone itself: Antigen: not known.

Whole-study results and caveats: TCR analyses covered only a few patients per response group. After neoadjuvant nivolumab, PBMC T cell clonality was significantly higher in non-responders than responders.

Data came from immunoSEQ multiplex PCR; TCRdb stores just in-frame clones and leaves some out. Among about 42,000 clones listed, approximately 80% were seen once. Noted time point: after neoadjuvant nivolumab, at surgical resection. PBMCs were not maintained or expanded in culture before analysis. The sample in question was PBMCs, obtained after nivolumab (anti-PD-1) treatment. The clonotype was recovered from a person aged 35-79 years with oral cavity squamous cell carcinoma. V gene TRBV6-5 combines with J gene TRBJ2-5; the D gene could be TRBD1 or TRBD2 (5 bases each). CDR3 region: CASTLYRGRQETQYF. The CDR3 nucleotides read TGTGCCAGCACCCTCTATAGGGGACGGCAAGAGACCCAGTACTTC.